The entry that follows covers one TCR beta chain sequence. The source of the sample is a study of T cell responses to AZD1222 COVID-19 vaccine. CDR3 length equals 16 residues. The germline V gene encodes CDR1 SNHLY and CDR2 FYNNEI. With 8 bases removed from V and 8 bases from J, the gap between germline ends came to 22 bases. The protocol was immunoSEQ multiplex PCR, while the TCRdb copy is restricted to in-frame clones and leaves out a portion. The data contain 150,000 to 200,000 clones, nearly 95% of them singletons. The rearrangement joins TRBV2 to TRBJ1-6; D perhaps matches TRBD1 (5 bases). This receptor was obtained from an adult who received the AZD1222 COVID-19 vaccine. The sequences come from peripheral blood, collected 28 days after the second AZD1222 dose. CDR3 coding DNA: TGTGCCAGCCGGGACTCCCGGACTGCCGTTGATTCACCCCTCCACTTT. Translation: CASRDSRTAVDSPLHF.